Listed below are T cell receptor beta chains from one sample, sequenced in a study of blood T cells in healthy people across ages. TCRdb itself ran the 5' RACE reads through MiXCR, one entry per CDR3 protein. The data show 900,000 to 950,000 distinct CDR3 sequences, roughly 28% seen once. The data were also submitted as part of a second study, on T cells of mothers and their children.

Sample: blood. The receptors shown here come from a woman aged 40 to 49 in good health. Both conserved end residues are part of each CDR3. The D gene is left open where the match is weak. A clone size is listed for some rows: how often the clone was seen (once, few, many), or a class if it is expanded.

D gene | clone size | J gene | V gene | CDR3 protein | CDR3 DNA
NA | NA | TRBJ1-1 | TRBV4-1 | CASSQSSGGGTEAFF | TGCGCCAGCAGCCAGAGCAGCGGAGGGGGGACTGAAGCTTTCTTT
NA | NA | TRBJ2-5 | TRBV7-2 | CASSLGWGQETQYF | TGTGCCAGCAGCTTAGGGTGGGGTCAAGAGACCCAGTACTTC
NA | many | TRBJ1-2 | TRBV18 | CASSPRSAVVLSGGYTF | TGTGCCAGCTCCCCTCGATCGGCTGTCGTCCTCTCCGGTGGCTACACCTTC
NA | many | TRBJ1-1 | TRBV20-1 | CSAARTNTEAFF | TGCAGTGCCGCTCGGACCAACACTGAAGCTTTCTTT
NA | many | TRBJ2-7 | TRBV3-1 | CASSQDRRVSYEQYF | TGTGCCAGCAGCCAAGATCGGCGGGTCTCCTACGAGCAGTACTTC
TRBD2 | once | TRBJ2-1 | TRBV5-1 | CASRGLSRNEQFF | TGCGCCAGCAGGGGACTATCACGCAATGAGCAGTTCTTC
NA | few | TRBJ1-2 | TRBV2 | CASATRGNYGYTF | TGTGCCAGCGCCACTAGGGGCAACTATGGCTACACCTTC
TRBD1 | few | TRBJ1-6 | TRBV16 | CASSQSGTDNSPLHF | TGTGCCAGCAGCCAATCCGGGACAGATAATTCACCCCTCCACTTT
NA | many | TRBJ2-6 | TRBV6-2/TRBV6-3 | CASSSVYSGANVLTF | TGTGCCAGCAGTTCCGTATACTCTGGGGCCAACGTCCTGACTTTC
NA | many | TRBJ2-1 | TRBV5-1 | CASSLSSGLIHEQFF | TGCGCCAGCAGCTTATCAAGTGGGCTGATTCATGAGCAGTTCTTC
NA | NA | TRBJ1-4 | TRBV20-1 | CSARDPGSYEKLFF | TGCAGTGCTAGAGACCCGGGGTCGTATGAAAAACTGTTTTTT
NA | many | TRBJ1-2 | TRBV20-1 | CSPGRGRDGYTF | TGCAGTCCCGGCCGGGGCAGGGATGGCTACACCTTC
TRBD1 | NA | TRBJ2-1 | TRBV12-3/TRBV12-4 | CATAGQGNNEQFF | TGTGCCACCGCGGGACAGGGCAACAATGAGCAGTTCTTC
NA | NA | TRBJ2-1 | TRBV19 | CASSLSGWGYNEQFF | TGTGCCAGTAGTTTGTCCGGCTGGGGCTACAATGAGCAGTTCTTC
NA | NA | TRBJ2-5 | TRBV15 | CATSRGGFTEAQYF | TGTGCCACCAGTCGGGGCGGATTCACCGAGGCGCAGTACTTC
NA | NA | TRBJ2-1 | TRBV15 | CATSRDGQGNEETQFF | TGTGCCACCAGCAGAGATGGGCAGGGGAATGAGGAGACCCAGTTCTTC
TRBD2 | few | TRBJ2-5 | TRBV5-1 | CASSMGLAEETQYF | TGCGCCAGCAGCATGGGACTAGCGGAAGAGACCCAGTACTTC
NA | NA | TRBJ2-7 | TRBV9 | CASSGFGGGPNEQYF | TGTGCCAGCAGCGGCTTTGGTGGGGGGCCCAACGAGCAGTACTTC
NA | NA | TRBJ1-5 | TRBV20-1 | CSARDWDRKNQPQHF | TGCAGTGCTAGAGATTGGGACCGAAAGAATCAGCCCCAGCATTTT
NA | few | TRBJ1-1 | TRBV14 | CASSHGGLWQAEAFF | TGTGCCAGCAGCCATGGAGGCCTTTGGCAGGCTGAAGCTTTCTTT
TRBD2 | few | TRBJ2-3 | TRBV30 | CAWSGLGGGYGDTQYF | TGTGCCTGGAGTGGGTTAGGCGGGGGGTACGGAGATACGCAGTATTTT
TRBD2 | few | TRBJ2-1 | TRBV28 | CASSWGGRATEQFF | TGTGCCAGCAGTTGGGGGGGGAGGGCAACTGAGCAGTTCTTC
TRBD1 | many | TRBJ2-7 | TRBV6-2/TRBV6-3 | CASSYSFSRQGYEQYF | TGTGCCAGCAGTTACTCGTTTTCGAGACAGGGCTACGAGCAGTACTTC
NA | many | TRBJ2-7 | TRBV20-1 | CSAPLLSGEQYF | TGCAGTGCCCCTCTCTTATCTGGCGAGCAGTACTTC
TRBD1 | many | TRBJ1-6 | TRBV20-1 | CSATGQGASPLHF | TGCAGTGCAACTGGACAGGGAGCTTCACCCCTCCACTTT
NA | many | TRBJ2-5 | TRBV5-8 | CASSFARTPGKTQYF | TGTGCCAGCAGCTTCGCGCGTACCCCCGGGAAGACCCAGTACTTC
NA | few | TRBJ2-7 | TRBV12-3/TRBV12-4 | CASSTSRNPLYEQYF | TGTGCCAGCAGTACATCCCGAAACCCCCTCTACGAGCAGTACTTC
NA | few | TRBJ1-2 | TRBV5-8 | CASSLASGPGRGYTF | TGTGCCAGCAGCTTGGCCAGTGGTCCCGGGCGAGGCTACACCTTC
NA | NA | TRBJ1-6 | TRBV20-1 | CSARGRGNSPLHF | TGCAGTGCTAGAGGACGGGGTAATTCACCCCTCCACTTT
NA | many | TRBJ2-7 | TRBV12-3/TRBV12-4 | CASSDPGHLYEQYF | TGTGCCAGCAGTGACCCGGGACACCTCTACGAGCAGTACTTC
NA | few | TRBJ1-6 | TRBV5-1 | CASSFESTSNSPLHF | TGCGCCAGCAGCTTTGAGTCGACTTCGAATTCACCCCTCCACTTT
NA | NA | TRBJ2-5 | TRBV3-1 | CASSQVRVYQETQYF | TGTGCCAGCAGCCAGGTACGGGTCTACCAAGAGACCCAGTACTTC
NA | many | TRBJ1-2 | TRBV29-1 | CSVNTNYGYTF | TGCAGCGTTAATACCAACTATGGCTACACCTTC
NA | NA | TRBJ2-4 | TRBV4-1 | CASSQGGWVKNIQYF | TGCGCCAGCAGCCAGGGGGGTTGGGTCAAAAACATTCAGTACTTC
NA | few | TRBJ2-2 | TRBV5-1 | CASSLRALSTGELFF | TGCGCCAGCAGCTTGCGGGCATTGAGCACCGGGGAGCTGTTTTTT
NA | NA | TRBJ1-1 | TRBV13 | CASSLGEGTGTEAFF | TGTGCCAGCAGCTTAGGGGAGGGGACGGGCACTGAAGCTTTCTTT
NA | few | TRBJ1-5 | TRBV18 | CVSSPGPNQPQHF | TGTGTCAGCTCACCCGGCCCCAATCAGCCCCAGCATTTT
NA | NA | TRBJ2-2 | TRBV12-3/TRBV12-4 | CASSLAATRENTGELFF | TGTGCCAGCAGTTTAGCTGCGACGAGGGAGAACACCGGGGAGCTGTTTTTT
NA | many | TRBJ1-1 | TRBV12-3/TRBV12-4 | CASSLISTSAFF | TGTGCCAGCAGTTTAATATCAACCTCAGCTTTCTTT
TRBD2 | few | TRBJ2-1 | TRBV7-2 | CASSLNTLAGVYEQFF | TGTGCCAGCAGCTTAAATACACTAGCGGGGGTCTATGAGCAGTTCTTC
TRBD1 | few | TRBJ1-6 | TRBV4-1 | CASSQDGQGQGRTPLHF | TGCGCCAGCAGCCAAGATGGGCAGGGACAGGGGAGGACACCCCTCCACTTT
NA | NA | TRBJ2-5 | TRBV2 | CASRSEGSGLSAQYF | TGTGCCAGCAGGTCAGAGGGTAGCGGACTCTCGGCCCAGTACTTC
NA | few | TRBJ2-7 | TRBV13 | CASSLVNRNTYEQYF | TGTGCCAGCAGCTTAGTAAACAGAAACACCTACGAGCAGTACTTC
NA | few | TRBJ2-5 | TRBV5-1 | CASSLMGVLETQYF | TGCGCCAGCAGCTTGATGGGGGTGTTGGAGACCCAGTACTTC
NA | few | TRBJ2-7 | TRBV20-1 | CSARARGVASYEQYF | TGCAGTGCTAGAGCTAGGGGGGTAGCGAGCTACGAGCAGTACTTC
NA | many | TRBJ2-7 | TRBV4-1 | CASSQDKGSYYEQYF | TGCGCCAGCAGCCAAGATAAGGGTTCCTACTACGAGCAGTACTTC
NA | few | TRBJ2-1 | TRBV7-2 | CASSYDTTYNEQFF | TGTGCCAGCAGTTACGACACGACCTACAATGAGCAGTTCTTC
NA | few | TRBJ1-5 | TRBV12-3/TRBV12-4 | CASSLSGSDRGQPQHF | TGTGCCAGCAGTTTATCGGGATCGGACCGTGGTCAGCCCCAGCATTTT
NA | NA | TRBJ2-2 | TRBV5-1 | CASSSSAGLASSGELFF | TGCGCCAGCAGTTCGTCCGCAGGGCTGGCTAGCAGCGGGGAGCTGTTTTTT
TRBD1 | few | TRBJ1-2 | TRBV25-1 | CASSELGPGQGLDGYTF | TGTGCCAGCAGTGAATTAGGACCGGGACAGGGGCTGGATGGCTACACCTTC
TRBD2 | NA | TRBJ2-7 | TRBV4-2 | CASSQDYGLGVKEQYF | TGTGCCAGCAGCCAAGACTATGGACTAGGGGTAAAAGAGCAGTACTTC
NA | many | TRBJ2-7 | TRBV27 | CASSRNRDPSYEQYF | TGTGCCAGCAGTCGAAACAGGGATCCTTCCTACGAGCAGTACTTC
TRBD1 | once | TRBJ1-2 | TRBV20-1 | CSAARTGGAGNYGYTF | TGCAGTGCCGCACGGACAGGGGGCGCTGGGAACTATGGCTACACCTTC
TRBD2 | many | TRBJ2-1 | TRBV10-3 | CAISEVYSGGGEQFF | TGTGCCATCAGTGAGGTGTATAGCGGGGGCGGTGAGCAGTTCTTC